The 25 T cell receptor beta chains below come from one sample, sequenced in a study of cytomegalovirus exposure and HLA in healthy donors. The study ran its PCR with 60 Vbeta and 13 Jbeta primers. Sequencing was performed with immunoSEQ multiplex PCR; in TCRdb, only in-frame clones are kept and a portion is missing. The sample includes 210,000 or so clones, roughly four fifths of them seen just once. Sequenced material: PBMCs. Source of these receptors: a girl aged 2-10 years in good health and CMV-seronegative.

V gene TRBV5-4 combines with J gene TRBJ1-2, with D tentatively TRBD1 (6 bases). The CDR3 contains 15 residues. With 4 bases removed from V and 4 bases from J, the gap between germline ends came to 17 bases. The germline V gene encodes CDR1 SGHNT and CDR2 YYREEE (reference sequence). The CDR3 region has the DNA TGTGCCAGCAGCGAGGGACAACCCCGTGGCTATGGCTACACCTTC. This encodes CASSEGQPRGYGYTF.

The chain uses TRBV15 and TRBJ2-2, with D tentatively TRBD1 (5 bases). The CDR3 has 17 residues. In germline, CDR1 is LNHNV, CDR2 YYDKDF (reference sequence). V was trimmed by 1 base and J by 5 bases, leaving 17 bases between them. The CDR3 DNA reads as TGTGCCACCAGCAGAGTAGGGCAGGGCATTGGGACCGGGGAGCTGTTTTTT. Translated: CATSRVGQGIGTGELFF.

This clone was detected only a few times. V is TRBV7-3 and J is TRBJ2-1; D might be TRBD2 (5 bases). This CDR3 spans 14 amino acids. The V and J ends lost 1 base and 7 bases respectively, with 11 bases between them. Per the germline V gene, CDR1 is SGHTA and CDR2 is FQGTGA. CDR3 amino acids: CASSLKARENEQFF. The CDR3 DNA reads TGTGCCAGCAGCTTAAAAGCGAGGGAGAATGAGCAGTTCTTC. The variable domain in full, with the rest retrieved from reference TRBV7-3 and TRBJ2-1, is GAGVSQTPSNKVTEKGKYVELRCDPISGHTALYWYRQSLGQGPEFLIYFQGTGAADDSGLPNDRFFAVRPEGSVSTLKIQRTERGDSAVYLCASSLKARENEQFFGPGTRLTVL.

The rearrangement joins TRBV10-3 to TRBJ2-7; 9 nucleotides align to TRBD1. The CDR3 is 13 amino acids. Unmatched junction bases numbered 2, after V lost 6 bases and J lost 2 bases. The germline CDR1 and CDR2 sequences are ENHRY and SYGVKD. The CDR3 coding sequence is TGTGCCATCAGGACAGGGGGTCCCTACGAGCAGTACTTC. Encoded protein: CAIRTGGPYEQYF.

The chain combines TRBV11-1 with TRBJ1-6; the D is unclear. V lost 3 bases, J lost 7 bases, and 4 bases lay in between. CDR1 SGHAT and CDR2 FQDESV come from the germline V gene (reference sequence). The CDR3 sequence is 12 residues long. CDR3 bases: TGTGCCAGCAGCTTTATGAATTCACCCCTCCACTTT. Translated: CASSFMNSPLHF. Full variable domain (remainder filled in from reference TRBV11-1 and TRBJ1-6): EAEVAQSPRYKITEKSQAVAFWCDPISGHATLYWYRQILGQGPELLVQFQDESVVDDSQLPKDRFSAERLKGVDSTLKIQPAELGDSAMYLCASSFMNSPLHFGNGTRLTVT.

The V gene is TRBV29-1, the J gene TRBJ2-7; D might be TRBD1 (5 bases). The CDR3 is 12 amino acids. V was clipped by 6 bases and J by 2 bases, with 11 bases between them. CDR1 and CDR2 from the germline V gene are SQVTM and ANQGSEA. CDR3 protein: CSVQGQTYEQYF. The DNA for the CDR3 is TGCAGCGTCCAGGGTCAGACCTACGAGCAGTACTTC.

The rearrangement uses TRBV6-1 and TRBJ1-5, with 7 bases matching TRBD1. Trimming at V came to 3 bases and at J to 6 bases, leaving 8 bases not matched to a gene. This CDR3 is 15 amino acids long. Germline-derived CDR1 and CDR2 are MNHNS and SASEGT. The CDR3 nucleotides are TGTGCCAGCAGTGAGCGACAGGGTAAAAGTCAGCCCCAGCATTTT. This translates into CASSERQGKSQPQHF.

J is TRBJ1-2 and V is TRBV9, with a tentative D call TRBD1 (5 bases). V was pared by 7 bases and J by 4 bases, with 14 bases between. Germline V gives CDR1 SGDLS, CDR2 YYNGEE. The CDR3 extends over 13 amino acids. In nucleotides, the CDR3 is TGTGCCAGCGGAATTCAGGGAACCTATGGCTACACCTTC. This translates into CASGIQGTYGYTF. Using reference TRBV9 and TRBJ1-2 for the parts outside the CDR3, the full variable domain is DSGVTQTPKHLITATGQRVTLRCSPRSGDLSVYWYQQSLDQGLQFLIQYYNGEERAKGNILERFSAQQFPDLHSELNLSSLELGDSALYFCASGIQGTYGYTFGSGTRLTVV.

This clone occurred a few times. V usage is TRBV5-6 and J usage is TRBJ2-1; 7 bases align to TRBD2. The germline gives CDR1 SGHDT, CDR2 YYEEEE. Trimming took 3 bases from V and 6 from J; bases not matched to a gene: 12. The CDR3 length is 16 residues. Here the CDR3 DNA reads TGTGCCAGCAGCTCCGGCGTGGCGGGAGTGTCCAATGAGCAGTTCTTC. This sequence encodes CASSSGVAGVSNEQFF.

This clone has only a few counts. V gene TRBV5-1 combines with J gene TRBJ2-1; 11 positions match TRBD2. CDR3 length equals 16 residues. V lost 4 bases and J lost 8; bases outside the gene matches: 11. Germline V gives CDR1 SGHRS, CDR2 YFSETQ. CDR3: CASSHLAGGLFDEQFF. The DNA for the CDR3 is TGCGCCAGCAGCCACTTAGCGGGGGGGCTGTTCGATGAGCAGTTCTTC.

The V and J genes are TRBV29-1 and TRBJ2-1; maybe TRBD2 (5 bases). Germline CDR1 is SQVTM and CDR2 is ANQGSEA. Trimming shortened V by 4 bases and J by 0 bases, and 13 bases separated the two germline ends. This CDR3 is built from 15 residues. CDR3 loop: CSVVGTAGSYNEQFF. The CDR3 DNA reads TGCAGCGTTGTTGGAACCGCGGGCTCCTACAATGAGCAGTTCTTC.

This clone has only a few counts. This chain joins TRBV5-4 and TRBJ2-7, with D perhaps matching TRBD2 (5 bases). Trimming took 0 bases from V and 0 from J, leaving 19 bases between them. The length of the CDR3 is 18 residues. Germline V gene lookup returns CDR1 SGHNT and CDR2 YYREEE (reference sequence). CDR3 region: CASSLGRGIRLSSYEQYF. The CDR3 DNA follows: TGTGCCAGCAGCTTGGGTAGAGGGATCAGACTTAGCTCCTACGAGCAGTACTTC.

This clone has a handful of counts. V usage is TRBV21-1 and J usage is TRBJ1-2; the table's D call, TRBD1, has no DNA check behind it. TRBV21-1 is classified as a pseudogene. There are 13 residues in the CDR3. CDR3 DNA: TGTGCCAGCATCTTCACACCACCCTATGGCTACACCTTC. Translation: CASIFTPPYGYTF.

This clone turned up a few times. This chain connects TRBV11-2 to TRBJ1-1; D gene ambiguous. CDR3 size: 13 residues. The germline V and J ends were trimmed by 5 bases and 4 bases, with 11 bases remaining between them. CDR1 SGHAT and CDR2 FQNNGV come from the germline V gene. The CDR3 DNA follows: TGTGCCAGCAGCCCACTTGCGGGCACTGAAGCTTTCTTT. Translated: CASSPLAGTEAFF.

This clone has just one count. The gene calls are TRBV11-2 and TRBJ1-2; the D gene is possibly TRBD1 (5 bases). CDR3 length: 13 residues. Germline V CDR1 and CDR2: SGHAT, FQNNGV. Trimming pared 7 bases from V and 2 bases from J, leaving 11 bases between. The CDR3 DNA reads as TGTGCCAGCACCCTCGGGGGGAACTATGGCTACACCTTC. Encoded protein: CASTLGGNYGYTF.

V gene TRBV30 combines with J gene TRBJ2-1, with a possible D match to TRBD1 (6 bases). CDR3 size: 15 residues. V was cut by 0 bases and J by 10 bases, with 19 bases left in between. Germline values: CDR1 GTSNPN, CDR2 SVGIG (reference sequence). CDR3 in DNA: TGTGCCTGGAGTGTACAGGACAGCCGCTTTTTGGAGCAGTTCTTC. It encodes CAWSVQDSRFLEQFF.

This chain uses TRBV2 with TRBJ1-2; 11 bases fit TRBD1. CDR3 length: 14 amino acids. The V and J ends lost 6 bases and 7 bases, in that order; junction bases with no gene match: 7. Germline V gene lookup returns CDR1 SNHLY and CDR2 FYNNEI. DNA for the CDR3: TGTGCCAGCAGGCCACTTGGGACAGGGGGTGGCTACACCTTC. It encodes CASRPLGTGGGYTF.

There are a few counts of this clone. The rearrangement uses TRBV7-8 and TRBJ1-1; D is perhaps TRBD1 (5 bases). V was shortened by 6 bases and J by 0 bases, with 14 bases between the two germline ends. Germline CDR1 reads SGHVS; CDR2 reads FQNEAQ. The CDR3 length is 15 residues. CDR3 bases: TGTGCCAGCAGGAACCGCGGGACGGTGAACACTGAAGCTTTCTTT. Its translation: CASRNRGTVNTEAFF.

V usage is TRBV27 and J usage is TRBJ2-2; 7 bases agree with TRBD2. The ends lost 2 bases at V and 3 bases at J; junction bases unmatched: 6. Germline CDR1 is MNHEY and CDR2 is SMNVEV (reference sequence). The CDR3 runs 16 residues. The CDR3 bases are TGTGCCAGCAGTTTAGTAGCGGGCATGGACACCGGGGAGCTGTTTTTT. This gives the protein CASSLVAGMDTGELFF.

The chain carries TRBV2 and TRBJ1-2; D not resolved. CDR1 and CDR2 (germline): SNHLY, FYNNEI. The CDR3 is made up of 12 amino acids. V lost 4 bases, J lost 4 bases, and 7 bases lay in between. The CDR3 sequence: CASSGNTYGYTF. CDR3 coding DNA: TGTGCCAGCAGTGGAAACACCTATGGCTACACCTTC.

The genes are TRBV4-1 and TRBJ2-1, with 13 bases aligning to TRBD2. The germline gives CDR1 MGHRA, CDR2 YSYEKL. The CDR3 is 18 amino acids. Germline trimming cut 1 base from V and 9 bases from J; bases unmatched to any gene: 12. DNA for the CDR3: TGCGCCAGCAGCCAAGTCCTTGTATCGGGACTAGCGGGAACTGAGCAGTTCTTC. As protein: CASSQVLVSGLAGTEQFF.

This rearrangement joins TRBV5-1 to TRBJ2-3; 14 nucleotides agree with TRBD2. This CDR3 contains 19 residues. Germline V CDR1 and CDR2: SGHRS, YFSETQ. V lost 3 bases, J lost 4 bases, and 13 bases stayed unmatched. The CDR3 DNA follows: TGCGCCAGCAGCTGGGGATTGGGGGGACTAGCGGGAGCCCCAGATACGCAGTATTTT. Translation: CASSWGLGGLAGAPDTQYF. Full variable domain (missing parts from reference TRBV5-1 and TRBJ2-3): KAGVTQTPRYLIKTRGQQVTLSCSPISGHRSVSWYQQTPGQGLQFLFEYFSETQRNKGNFPGRFSGRQFSNSRSEMNVSTLELGDSALYLCASSWGLGGLAGAPDTQYFGPGTRLTVL.

This clone occurred once. The J gene is TRBJ1-1, the V gene TRBV29-1, with a possible D match to TRBD1 (5 bases). The germline V and J ends were trimmed by 4 bases and 0 bases, with 15 bases remaining between them. Germline V gene lookup returns CDR1 SQVTM and CDR2 ANQGSEA. CDR3 length: 15 amino acids. CDR3 region: CSVVRRQIMNTEAFF. The CDR3 nucleotides read TGCAGCGTTGTTAGGAGACAGATAATGAACACTGAAGCTTTCTTT.

The chain couples TRBV29-1 to TRBJ1-2; 9 bases are shared with TRBD1. Looked up from germline, CDR1 is SQVTM and CDR2 is ANQGSEA. V lost 3 bases, J lost 7 bases, and 6 bases stayed unmatched. The CDR3 length is 13 residues. The CDR3 reads CSVDDRGEGGYTF. Written as DNA, the CDR3 is TGCAGCGTTGATGACAGGGGGGAAGGTGGCTACACCTTC.

This chain connects TRBV11-2 to TRBJ1-2, with TRBD1 matching over 7 bases. Germline CDR1 reads SGHAT; CDR2 reads FQNNGV. The length of the CDR3 is 14 residues. The J segment lost 7 bases and the V segment lost 6 bases, leaving 11 bases of the junction unmatched. The CDR3 loop reads CASRSQGDRLGYTF. The CDR3 nucleotides read TGTGCCAGCAGGTCCCAGGGGGATAGACTTGGCTACACCTTC.